This T cell receptor beta chain was retrieved from a study of T cells expressing NK-cell markers. Concerning this clonotype: Its antigen is not identified.

Germline loops: CDR1 SGDLS, CDR2 YYNGEE. CDR3 length equals 16 residues. From the 5' RACE reads, TCRdb lists one entry per CDR3 protein and no DNA. The sample totals over 350,000 distinct CDR3 sequences; its top ten clones hold around 10%. Study results and limitations: The leading position in the CD3+CD56-NKG2C+ fraction of several donors also went to these clonotypes.

Sequencing used blood T cells: a sorted CD56 or NKG2C T cell subset, CD4+ or CD8+ T cells, or bulk PBMC T cells (not recorded which). The gene calls are TRBV9 and TRBJ1-4. The clonotype comes from a woman in her 50s in good health. The CDR3 is CASSVDGVATNEKLFF.